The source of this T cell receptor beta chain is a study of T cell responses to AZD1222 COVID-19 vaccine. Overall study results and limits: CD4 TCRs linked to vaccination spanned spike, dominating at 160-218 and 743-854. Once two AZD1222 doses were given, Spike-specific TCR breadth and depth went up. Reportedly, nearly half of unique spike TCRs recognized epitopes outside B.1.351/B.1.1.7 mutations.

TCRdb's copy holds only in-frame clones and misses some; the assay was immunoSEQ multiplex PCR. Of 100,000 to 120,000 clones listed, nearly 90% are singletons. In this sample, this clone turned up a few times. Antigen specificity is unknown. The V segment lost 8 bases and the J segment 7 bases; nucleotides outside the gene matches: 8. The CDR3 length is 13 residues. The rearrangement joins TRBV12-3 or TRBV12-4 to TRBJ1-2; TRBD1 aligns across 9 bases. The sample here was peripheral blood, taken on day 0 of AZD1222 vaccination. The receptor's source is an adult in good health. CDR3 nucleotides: TGTGCCAGCCACGTAGGGACAGGGAGTGGCTACACCTTC. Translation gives CASHVGTGSGYTF.